This T cell receptor beta chain was identified in a study of blood T cell repertoires in COVID-19. TCRdb's copy holds only in-frame clones and misses some; the assay was immunoSEQ multiplex PCR. The sample has 250,000 to 350,000 clones; 80% to 90% are singletons. The germline CDR1 and CDR2 sequences are SGHRS and YFSETQ. The CDR3 loop spans 15 amino acids. V shed 6 bases and J 3 bases; nucleotides not matched to a gene: 6. The sequence was collected from a woman aged 50 to 60 who had recovered from COVID-19. Material: peripheral blood. The rearrangement joins TRBV5-1 to TRBJ2-2, with 9 bases lining up with TRBD2. In DNA, the CDR3 is TGCGCCAGCAAGCAAATAGCGGGAGACACCGGGGAGCTGTTTTTT. Its protein is CASKQIAGDTGELFF.